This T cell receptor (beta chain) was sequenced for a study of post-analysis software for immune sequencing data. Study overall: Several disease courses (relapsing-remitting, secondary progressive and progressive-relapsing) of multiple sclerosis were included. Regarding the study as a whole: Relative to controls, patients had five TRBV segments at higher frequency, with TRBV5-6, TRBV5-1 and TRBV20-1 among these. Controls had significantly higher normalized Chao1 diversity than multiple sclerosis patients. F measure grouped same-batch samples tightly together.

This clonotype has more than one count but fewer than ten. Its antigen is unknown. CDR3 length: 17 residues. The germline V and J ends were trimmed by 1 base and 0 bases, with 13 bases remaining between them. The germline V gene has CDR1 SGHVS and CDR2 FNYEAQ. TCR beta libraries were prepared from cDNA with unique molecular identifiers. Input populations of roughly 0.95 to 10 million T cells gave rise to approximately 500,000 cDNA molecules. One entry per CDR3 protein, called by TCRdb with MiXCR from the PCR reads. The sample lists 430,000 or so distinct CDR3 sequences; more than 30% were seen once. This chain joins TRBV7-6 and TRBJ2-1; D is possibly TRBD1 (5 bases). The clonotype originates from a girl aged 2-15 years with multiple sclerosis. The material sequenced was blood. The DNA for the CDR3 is TGTGCCAGCAGCTTAGGCTGGCACAGGACCTCCTACAATGAGCAGTTCTTC. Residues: CASSLGWHRTSYNEQFF.